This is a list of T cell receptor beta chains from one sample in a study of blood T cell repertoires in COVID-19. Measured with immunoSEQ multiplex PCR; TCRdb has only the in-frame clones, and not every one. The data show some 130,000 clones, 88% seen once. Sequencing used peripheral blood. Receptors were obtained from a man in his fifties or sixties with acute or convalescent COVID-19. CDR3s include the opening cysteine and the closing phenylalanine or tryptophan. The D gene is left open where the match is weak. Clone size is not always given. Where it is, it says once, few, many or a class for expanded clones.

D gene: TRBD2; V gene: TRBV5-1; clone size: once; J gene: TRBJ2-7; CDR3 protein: CASSFYLAGGPYEQYF; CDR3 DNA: TGCGCCAGCAGTTTTTATCTAGCGGGAGGTCCTTACGAGCAGTACTTC
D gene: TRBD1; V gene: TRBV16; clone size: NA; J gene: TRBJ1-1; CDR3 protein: CASSHQGQGNTEAFF; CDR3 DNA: TGTGCCAGCAGCCACCAGGGACAGGGGAACACTGAAGCTTTCTTT
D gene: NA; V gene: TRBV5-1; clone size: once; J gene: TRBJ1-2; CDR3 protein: CASSPGQTIYGYTF; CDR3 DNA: TGCGCCAGCAGCCCCGGACAAACGATCTATGGCTACACCTTC
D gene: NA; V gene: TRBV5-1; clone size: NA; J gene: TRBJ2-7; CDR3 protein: CASSLPDGNYEQYF; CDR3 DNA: TGCGCCAGCAGCTTGCCGGACGGGAACTACGAGCAGTACTTC
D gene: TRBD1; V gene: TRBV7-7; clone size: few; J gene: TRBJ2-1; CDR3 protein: CASSWGRDRENEQFF; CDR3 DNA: TGTGCTAGCAGCTGGGGCCGGGACAGGGAAAATGAGCAGTTCTTC
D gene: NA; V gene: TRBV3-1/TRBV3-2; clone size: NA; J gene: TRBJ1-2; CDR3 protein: CASSQARLGTNYGYTF; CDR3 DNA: TGTGCCAGCAGCCAAGCCCGTCTCGGTACTAACTATGGCTACACCTTC
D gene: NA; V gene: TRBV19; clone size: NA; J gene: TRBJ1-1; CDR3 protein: CASSIQEGRFTEAFF; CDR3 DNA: TGTGCCAGTAGTATTCAAGAGGGTAGGTTCACTGAAGCTTTCTTT
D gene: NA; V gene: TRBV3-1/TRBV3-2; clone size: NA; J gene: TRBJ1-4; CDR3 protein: CASSQDLSGRKLFF; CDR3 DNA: TGTGCCAGCAGCCAAGATCTATCAGGGCGGAAACTGTTTTTT
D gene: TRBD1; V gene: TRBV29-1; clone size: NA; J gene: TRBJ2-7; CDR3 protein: CSAYRGGTGDYEQYF; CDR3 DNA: TGCAGCGCCTACCGAGGAGGGACAGGGGATTACGAGCAGTACTTC
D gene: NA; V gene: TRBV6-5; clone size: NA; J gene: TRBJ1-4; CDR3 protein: CASSLRGFGEKLFF; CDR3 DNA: TGTGCCAGCAGTCTTAGGGGTTTCGGTGAAAAACTGTTTTTT
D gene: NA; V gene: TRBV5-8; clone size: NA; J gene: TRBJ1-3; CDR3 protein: CASGLRTLGNTIYF; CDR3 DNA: TGTGCCAGCGGTTTACGGACACTAGGAAACACCATATATTTT
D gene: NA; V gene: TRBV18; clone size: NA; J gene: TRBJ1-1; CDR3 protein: CASSPMDQAGRAFF; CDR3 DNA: TGTGCCAGCTCACCCATGGACCAAGCGGGCCGAGCTTTCTTT
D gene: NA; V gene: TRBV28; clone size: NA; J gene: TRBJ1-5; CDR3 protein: CASNPQGKRPQHF; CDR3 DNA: TGTGCCAGCAATCCTCAGGGGAAGAGGCCCCAGCATTTT
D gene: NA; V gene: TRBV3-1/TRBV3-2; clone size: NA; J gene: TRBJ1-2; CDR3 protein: CASSQGLPSGSNYGYTF; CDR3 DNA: TGTGCCAGCAGCCAAGGCCTCCCCTCGGGATCTAACTATGGCTACACCTTC
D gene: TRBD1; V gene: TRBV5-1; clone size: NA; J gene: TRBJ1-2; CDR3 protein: CASSLGTGYGYTF; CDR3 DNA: TGCGCCAGCAGCTTGGGGACAGGGTATGGCTACACCTTC
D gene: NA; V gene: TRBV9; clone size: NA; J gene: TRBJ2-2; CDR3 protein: CASSVARGSGELFF; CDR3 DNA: TGTGCCAGCAGCGTAGCGCGGGGTTCCGGGGAGCTGTTTTTT
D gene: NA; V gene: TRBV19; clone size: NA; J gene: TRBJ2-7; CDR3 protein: CASSIRYSTYEQYF; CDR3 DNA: TGTGCCAGTAGTATTCGTTACAGCACCTACGAGCAGTACTTC
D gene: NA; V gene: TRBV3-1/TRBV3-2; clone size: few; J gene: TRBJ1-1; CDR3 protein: CASSHAGARNTEAFF; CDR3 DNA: TGTGCCAGCAGCCATGCAGGCGCAAGGAACACTGAAGCTTTCTTT
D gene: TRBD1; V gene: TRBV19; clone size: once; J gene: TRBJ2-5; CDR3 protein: CASSLRGPETQYF; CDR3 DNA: TGTGCCAGTAGCCTCAGGGGGCCGGAGACCCAGTACTTC
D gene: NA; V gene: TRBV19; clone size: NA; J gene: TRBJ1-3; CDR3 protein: CASSRGTDGSGNTIYF; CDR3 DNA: TGTGCCAGTAGTAGGGGGACTGATGGCTCTGGAAACACCATATATTTT
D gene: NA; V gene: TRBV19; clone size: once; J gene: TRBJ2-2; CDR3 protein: CASSFGPQPGELFF; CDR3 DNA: TGTGCCAGTAGTTTTGGGCCCCAACCCGGGGAGCTGTTTTTT
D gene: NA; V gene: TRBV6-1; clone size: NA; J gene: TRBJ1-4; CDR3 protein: CASSESPAGWKEKLFF; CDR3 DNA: TGTGCCAGCAGTGAATCCCCGGCAGGCTGGAAAGAAAAACTGTTTTTT
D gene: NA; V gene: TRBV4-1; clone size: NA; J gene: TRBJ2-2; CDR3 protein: CASSRTGTGELFF; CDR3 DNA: TGCGCCAGCAGCCGAACCGGCACCGGGGAGCTGTTTTTT
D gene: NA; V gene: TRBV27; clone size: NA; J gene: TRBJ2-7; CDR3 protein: CASSLNGVRNYEQYF; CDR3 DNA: TGTGCCAGCAGTTTAAATGGAGTCAGAAACTACGAGCAGTACTTC
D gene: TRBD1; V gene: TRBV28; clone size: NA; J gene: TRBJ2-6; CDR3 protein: CASSLGQGDSGANVLTF; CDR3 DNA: TGTGCCAGCAGTTTAGGACAGGGGGATTCTGGGGCCAACGTCCTGACTTTC
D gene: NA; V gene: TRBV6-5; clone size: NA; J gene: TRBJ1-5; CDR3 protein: CASSPRGGGNQPQHF; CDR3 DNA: TGTGCCAGCAGCCCAAGGGGGGGTGGCAATCAGCCCCAGCATTTT
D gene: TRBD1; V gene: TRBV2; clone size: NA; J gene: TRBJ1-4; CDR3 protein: CASNLQGTATNEKLFF; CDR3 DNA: TGTGCCAGCAATCTACAGGGGACAGCAACTAATGAAAAACTGTTTTTT
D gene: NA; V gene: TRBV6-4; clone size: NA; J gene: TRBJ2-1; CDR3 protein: CASIISYNEQFF; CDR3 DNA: TGTGCCAGCATAATCTCCTACAATGAGCAGTTCTTC
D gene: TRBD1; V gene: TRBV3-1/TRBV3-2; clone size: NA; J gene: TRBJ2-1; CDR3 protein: CASSQDLDRGQFF; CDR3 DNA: TGTGCCAGCAGCCAAGATCTCGACAGGGGACAGTTCTTC
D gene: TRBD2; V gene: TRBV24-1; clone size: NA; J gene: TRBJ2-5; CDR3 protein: CATSDPGGSGEKTQYF; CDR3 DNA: TGTGCCACCAGTGACCCGGGAGGTAGCGGGGAGAAGACCCAGTACTTC
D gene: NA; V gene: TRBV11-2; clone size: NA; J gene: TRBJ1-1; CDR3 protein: CASSLAWTRNTEAFF; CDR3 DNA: TGTGCCAGCAGCTTAGCGTGGACACGGAACACTGAAGCTTTCTTT
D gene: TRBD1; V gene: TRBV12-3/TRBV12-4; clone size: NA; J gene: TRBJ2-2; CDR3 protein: CASRDRLTGELFF; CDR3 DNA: TGTGCCAGCCGGGACAGACTAACCGGGGAGCTGTTTTTT
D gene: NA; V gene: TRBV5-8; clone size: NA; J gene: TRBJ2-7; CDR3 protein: CASSFSTSIPSSYEQYF; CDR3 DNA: TGTGCCAGCAGCTTTTCGACTTCCATCCCGAGCTCCTACGAGCAGTACTTC
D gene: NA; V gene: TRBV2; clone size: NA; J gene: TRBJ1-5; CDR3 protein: CASRSNRDQPQHF; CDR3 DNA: TGTGCCAGCAGGTCAAACAGGGATCAGCCCCAGCATTTT
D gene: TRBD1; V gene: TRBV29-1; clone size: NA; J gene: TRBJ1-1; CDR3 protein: CSVDLQGTEAFF; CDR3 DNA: TGCAGCGTCGACTTACAGGGGACTGAAGCTTTCTTT
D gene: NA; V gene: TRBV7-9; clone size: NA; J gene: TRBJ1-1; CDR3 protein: CASSLLSTEAFF; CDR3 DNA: TGTGCCAGCAGCTTACTGAGCACTGAAGCTTTCTTT
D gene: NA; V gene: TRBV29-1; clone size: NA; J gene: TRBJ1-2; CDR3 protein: CSVEGGANYGYTF; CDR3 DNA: TGCAGCGTTGAGGGGGGTGCCAACTATGGCTACACCTTC
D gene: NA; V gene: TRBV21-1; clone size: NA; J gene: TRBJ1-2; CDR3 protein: CASKRSGTGEDIGFGANYGYTF; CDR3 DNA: TGTGCCAGCAAGAGATCTGGGACAGGGGAGGATATTGGATTTGGGGCTAACTATGGCTACACCTTC
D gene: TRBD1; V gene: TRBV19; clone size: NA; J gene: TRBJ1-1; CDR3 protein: CASIHRGQSEAFF; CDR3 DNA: TGTGCCAGTATCCACAGGGGGCAGAGTGAAGCTTTCTTT